The rows below give T cell receptor beta chains drawn from one sample of a study of blood T cell repertoires in COVID-19. Using immunoSEQ multiplex PCR, the repertoire was profiled, and TCRdb retains in-frame clones only, with some absent. The table lists a few hundred thousand clones, over 75% of them singletons, with approximately 12% in the top ten. The sample taken for sequencing was peripheral blood. The receptors stem from a woman between 55 and 75 years old with acute or convalescent COVID-19. The CDR3 runs from the conserved cysteine through the conserved F or W. The D gene is left open where the match is weak. Only part of the rows carry a size: once, few, many, or a class if the clone is expanded.

V	D	J	size	DNA	CDR3
TRBV30	-	TRBJ2-4	once	TGTGCCTGGGCCCGGGGAGTTGGGGACATTCAGTACTTC	CAWARGVGDIQYF
TRBV28	-	TRBJ1-4	-	TGTGCCAGCAGTTTCCCGCAGAATGAAAAACTGTTTTTT	CASSFPQNEKLFF
TRBV6-5	-	TRBJ2-7	-	TGTGCCAGCAGTTACAAAGCGACCTACGAGCAGTACTTC	CASSYKATYEQYF
TRBV3-1/TRBV3-2	-	TRBJ2-7	once	TGTGCCAGCAGCCCCTCAGTCGAGAGGTATTACGAGCAGTACTTC	CASSPSVERYYEQYF
TRBV7-2	-	TRBJ2-2	-	TGTGCCAGCAGCTTTCGGCAGGGAAGCACCGGGGAGCTGTTTTTT	CASSFRQGSTGELFF
TRBV7-2	TRBD2	TRBJ2-5	few	TGTGCCAGCAGCTTAGGATTTCCTAGCGGGAGTGAGACCCAGTACTTC	CASSLGFPSGSETQYF
TRBV12-3/TRBV12-4	-	TRBJ1-2	once	TGTGCCAGCAACCTGGGAGGGGATTTGGGCTACACCTTC	CASNLGGDLGYTF
TRBV6-5	TRBD2	TRBJ2-1	once	TGTGCCAGCAGGCACCTAGCGGGGGGGGGCGATGAGCAGTTCTTC	CASRHLAGGGDEQFF
TRBV10-3	-	TRBJ2-5	-	TGTGCCATCAGTGAGGCCGGCAGGGGACAAGAGACCCAGTACTTC	CAISEAGRGQETQYF
TRBV18	-	TRBJ1-1	-	TGTGCCAGCTCACCCTCAGGGAACACTGAAGCTTTCTTT	CASSPSGNTEAFF
TRBV7-2	TRBD1	TRBJ1-5	-	TGTGCCAGCAGCTTGGGACAGAACAATCAGCCCCAGCATTTT	CASSLGQNNQPQHF
TRBV3-1/TRBV3-2	TRBD2	TRBJ2-1	-	TGTGCCAGCAGCCCTACACAACTAGCGGACAATGAGCAGTTCTTC	CASSPTQLADNEQFF
TRBV7-2	-	TRBJ1-2	-	TGTGCCAGCAGCTTTGAGGAAGGTGGCTACACCTTC	CASSFEEGGYTF
TRBV5-1	-	TRBJ1-1	-	TGCGCCAGCAGCTTGGCAGGGTACGGATTGAACACTGAAGCTTTCTTT	CASSLAGYGLNTEAFF
TRBV2	-	TRBJ2-3	-	TGTGCCAGCAGGCGGCGGTGGCGCACAGATACGCAGTATTTT	CASRRRWRTDTQYF
TRBV4-2	TRBD1	TRBJ1-1	-	TGTGCCAGCAGCCAAGATTTTAACAGGGGAGACACTGAAGCTTTCTTT	CASSQDFNRGDTEAFF
TRBV5-4	TRBD2	TRBJ2-1	-	TGTGCCAGCAGCTCGGTCCCCGGGACTAGCGGGGGATCACACAATGAGCAGTTCTTC	CASSSVPGTSGGSHNEQFF
TRBV5-4	TRBD1	TRBJ2-6	-	TGTGCCAGCAGTTCGGGACAGGGGGCGATAGGGGCCAACGTCCTGACTTTC	CASSSGQGAIGANVLTF
TRBV21-1	-	TRBJ2-3	-	TGTGCCAGCGGACGGACAGGGTCTCAAGATACGCAGTATTTT	CASGRTGSQDTQYF
TRBV7-8	-	TRBJ1-1	few	TGTGCCAGCAGCTTAAAGAGAGCTCGGGACTACTCCCTGAACACTGAAGCTTTCTTT	CASSLKRARDYSLNTEAFF